This is a list of T cell receptor beta chains from one sample in a study of shared clonotypes between healthy human individuals. TCRdb's copy holds only in-frame clones and misses some; the assay was immunoSEQ multiplex PCR. The profile shows some 1.1 million clones, about 72% of them singletons. Sequences were obtained from memory CD4+ T cells from PBMCs. These receptors originate from a man aged 18-30 years in good health. Some clones in this sample may be carry-over from other donors' samples. CDR3s include the opening cysteine and the closing phenylalanine or tryptophan. The order of the fields is clone size, V gene, CDR3 length, D gene, J gene, CDR3 protein, CDR3 DNA. A D gene is named only where the DNA matches it firmly. For some rows the clone size is stated as once, few or many, or as a class when expanded; others skip it.

NA	TRBV6-1	14	NA	TRBJ2-3	CASSERAGTDTQYF	TGTGCCAGCAGTGAAAGGGCAGGGACCGATACGCAGTATTTT
NA	TRBV30	15	NA	TRBJ2-3	CAWRGGPSSTDTQYF	TGTGCCTGGAGGGGAGGTCCCTCTAGCACAGATACGCAGTATTTT
once	TRBV4-3	16	NA	TRBJ2-2	CASSPTPPRLTGELFF	TGCGCCAGCAGCCCAACTCCCCCACGTCTCACCGGGGAGCTGTTTTTT
NA	TRBV27	16	NA	TRBJ2-6	CASSPVTGSGANVLTF	TGTGCCAGCAGTCCGGTGACCGGGTCGGGGGCCAACGTCCTGACTTTC
once	TRBV19	17	NA	TRBJ2-4	CASSQGPLNLAKNIQYF	TGTGCCAGTAGTCAGGGACCTCTAAACCTCGCCAAAAACATTCAGTACTTC
NA	TRBV9	16	TRBD2	TRBJ2-5	CASSVGVAGPQETQYF	TGTGCCAGCAGCGTAGGGGTAGCGGGGCCCCAAGAGACCCAGTACTTC
NA	TRBV25-1	16	NA	TRBJ2-2	CASSDQASKNTGELFF	TGTGCCAGCAGTGACCAAGCCTCTAAGAACACCGGGGAGCTGTTTTTT
NA	TRBV5-1	16	NA	TRBJ2-5	CASSFLPSTAGETQYF	TGCGCCAGCAGCTTCCTCCCATCGACAGCCGGGGAGACCCAGTACTTC
NA	TRBV5-4	16	TRBD2	TRBJ2-3	CASSKVAGGPSDTQYF	TGTGCCAGCAGCAAAGTAGCGGGAGGGCCTTCAGATACGCAGTATTTT
NA	TRBV6-6	16	TRBD1	TRBJ2-1	CASSYQTGGLGNEQFF	TGTGCCAGCAGTTACCAAACAGGGGGCCTAGGCAATGAGCAGTTCTTC
few	TRBV12-5	14	NA	TRBJ2-3	CASGSPNLADTQYF	TGTGCTAGTGGATCTCCGAATCTTGCAGATACGCAGTATTTT
NA	TRBV7-9	13	NA	TRBJ1-1	CASSLMRNTEAFF	TGTGCCAGCAGCTTAATGAGGAACACTGAAGCTTTCTTT
NA	TRBV7-9	14	TRBD1	TRBJ1-3	CASSLRGSGNTIYF	TGTGCCAGCAGCCTCAGGGGGAGCGGAAACACCATATATTTT
NA	TRBV30	13	NA	TRBJ1-2	CAWFDWGADGYTF	TGTGCCTGGTTCGATTGGGGGGCTGATGGCTACACCTTC
NA	TRBV19	13	NA	TRBJ2-7	CASSSGAWDEQYF	TGTGCCAGTAGTTCAGGCGCGTGGGACGAGCAGTACTTC
NA	TRBV9	16	TRBD1	TRBJ1-3	CASSDHTGGPGNTIYF	TGTGCCAGCAGCGATCATACAGGGGGTCCTGGAAACACCATATATTTT
NA	TRBV28	17	NA	TRBJ2-1	CASSQTSGFGTHNEQFF	TGTGCCAGCAGCCAAACGTCGGGGTTCGGGACCCACAATGAGCAGTTCTTC
NA	TRBV5-6	14	TRBD2	TRBJ2-7	CASSRPGTRYEQYF	TGTGCCAGCAGCCGACCCGGGACTAGGTACGAGCAGTACTTC
NA	TRBV29-1	14	NA	TRBJ2-3	CSVGSGTSSDTQYF	TGCAGCGTTGGAAGCGGTACGTCATCTGATACGCAGTATTTT
once	TRBV5-6	14	NA	TRBJ1-6	CASSLERLNSPLHF	TGTGCCAGCAGCTTGGAACGGCTTAATTCACCCCTCCACTTT
NA	TRBV7-6	14	NA	TRBJ2-1	CASSLQDSYNEQFF	TGTGCCAGCAGCTTACAGGACTCCTACAATGAGCAGTTCTTC
NA	TRBV6-5	13	NA	TRBJ1-3	CASSYSLLDTIYF	TGTGCCAGCAGTTACAGTTTATTGGACACCATATATTTT
once	TRBV11-3	15	TRBD2	TRBJ2-7	CASSSSTSGSYEQYF	TGTGCCAGCAGCTCCTCAACTAGCGGCTCCTACGAGCAGTACTTC
NA	TRBV6-1	15	TRBD1	TRBJ1-5	CASSGPNRGQQPQHF	TGTGCCAGCAGTGGTCCTAACAGGGGGCAACAGCCCCAGCATTTT
NA	TRBV5-8	15	TRBD2	TRBJ2-7	CASSIVQASGYEQYF	TGTGCCAGCAGCATCGTGCAGGCTAGCGGCTACGAGCAGTACTTC
NA	TRBV10-3	15	TRBD2	TRBJ2-5	CAISEGGGRRETQYF	TGTGCCATCAGTGAGGGCGGGGGGCGGCGGGAGACCCAGTACTTC
NA	TRBV5-5	16	TRBD1	TRBJ1-5	CASSLAAGGLNQPQHF	TGTGCCAGCAGCTTGGCGGCAGGGGGACTCAATCAGCCCCAGCATTTT
NA	TRBV21-1	18	NA	TRBJ1-5	CASSKNQGALGGNQPQHF	TGTGCCAGCAGCAAAAACCAGGGGGCTTTGGGTGGCAATCAGCCCCAGCATTTT
NA	TRBV28	13	NA	TRBJ2-1	CASSDLWGNEQFF	TGTGCCAGCAGCGACTTGTGGGGCAATGAGCAGTTCTTC
NA	TRBV6-5	15	TRBD2	TRBJ2-1	CASSYRRTSRNEQFF	TGTGCCAGCAGTTACCGGCGGACTAGCCGCAATGAGCAGTTCTTC
few	TRBV5-1	15	NA	TRBJ2-5	CASSLYGREEETQYF	TGCGCCAGCAGCTTGTATGGCAGGGAGGAAGAGACCCAGTACTTC
NA	TRBV29-1	12	NA	TRBJ2-1	CSVQDSWNEQFF	TGCAGCGTCCAGGACAGCTGGAATGAGCAGTTCTTC
few	TRBV7-2	14	NA	TRBJ2-5	CASREDYTQETQYF	TGTGCCAGCAGGGAGGACTACACCCAAGAGACCCAGTACTTC
NA	TRBV6-6	15	TRBD1	TRBJ2-7	CASSTPGQGDYEQYF	TGTGCCAGCAGTACCCCGGGCCAGGGGGACTACGAGCAGTACTTC
NA	TRBV7-2	16	TRBD1	TRBJ1-1	CASSLFSRGLNTEAFF	TGTGCCAGCAGCTTATTTAGCAGGGGGCTGAACACTGAAGCTTTCTTT
NA	TRBV18	16	TRBD1	TRBJ2-1	CASSPPTGRPYNEQFF	TGTGCCAGCTCACCGCCGACAGGGAGACCGTACAATGAGCAGTTCTTC
NA	TRBV28	15	NA	TRBJ2-3	CASSVPGLGSDTQYF	TGTGCCAGCAGTGTCCCGGGGCTAGGGTCAGATACGCAGTATTTT
NA	TRBV10-3	14	TRBD1	TRBJ1-2	CAITHGQGYYGYTF	TGTGCCATCACCCACGGACAGGGGTACTATGGCTACACCTTC
many	TRBV27	20	TRBD2	TRBJ2-5	CASRLTGPGLAGVKGETQYF	TGTGCCAGCAGACTTACTGGACCGGGACTAGCGGGAGTAAAGGGAGAGACCCAGTACTTC
NA	TRBV11-2	14	NA	TRBJ1-2	CASRPPGRAYGYTF	TGTGCCAGCAGGCCCCCGGGCAGGGCCTATGGCTACACCTTC
NA	TRBV7-3	17	NA	TRBJ2-1	CASSLDPVAEAYNEQFF	TGTGCCAGCAGCTTAGACCCAGTAGCGGAGGCCTACAATGAGCAGTTCTTC
NA	TRBV5-4	13	NA	TRBJ1-2	CASSLRTAYGYTF	TGTGCCAGCAGCTTGAGGACGGCCTATGGCTACACCTTC
NA	TRBV28	13	TRBD2	TRBJ2-1	CASSPGLADEQFF	TGTGCCAGCAGTCCCGGACTAGCGGATGAGCAGTTCTTC
NA	TRBV20-1	11	NA	TRBJ2-7	CSAPTGSQQYF	TGCAGTGCCCCAACTGGGAGCCAGCAGTACTTC
NA	TRBV6-6	15	TRBD2	TRBJ2-1	CASSLRDYQDNEQFF	TGTGCCAGCAGCCTCCGGGACTACCAGGACAATGAGCAGTTCTTC
NA	TRBV27	15	TRBD2	TRBJ2-1	CASSLLAVPSNEQFF	TGTGCCAGCAGTTTACTAGCGGTACCTAGCAATGAGCAGTTCTTC
NA	TRBV29-1	12	NA	TRBJ1-1	CSVVLGDTEAFF	TGCAGCGTTGTGTTAGGGGACACTGAAGCTTTCTTT
once	TRBV18	15	TRBD1	TRBJ2-5	CASSPPGTVQETQYF	TGTGCCAGCTCACCCCCCGGGACAGTCCAAGAGACCCAGTACTTC
few	TRBV28	14	NA	TRBJ1-1	CASSPGGMNTEAFF	TGTGCCAGCAGTCCGGGAGGTATGAACACTGAAGCTTTCTTT
NA	TRBV18	15	NA	TRBJ2-7	CASSPPSGSTYEQYF	TGTGCCAGCTCACCACCGTCTGGCAGTACCTACGAGCAGTACTTC
NA	TRBV7-3	15	TRBD2	TRBJ2-5	CASSLMGGPGETQYF	TGTGCCAGCAGCTTGATGGGAGGGCCGGGGGAGACCCAGTACTTC